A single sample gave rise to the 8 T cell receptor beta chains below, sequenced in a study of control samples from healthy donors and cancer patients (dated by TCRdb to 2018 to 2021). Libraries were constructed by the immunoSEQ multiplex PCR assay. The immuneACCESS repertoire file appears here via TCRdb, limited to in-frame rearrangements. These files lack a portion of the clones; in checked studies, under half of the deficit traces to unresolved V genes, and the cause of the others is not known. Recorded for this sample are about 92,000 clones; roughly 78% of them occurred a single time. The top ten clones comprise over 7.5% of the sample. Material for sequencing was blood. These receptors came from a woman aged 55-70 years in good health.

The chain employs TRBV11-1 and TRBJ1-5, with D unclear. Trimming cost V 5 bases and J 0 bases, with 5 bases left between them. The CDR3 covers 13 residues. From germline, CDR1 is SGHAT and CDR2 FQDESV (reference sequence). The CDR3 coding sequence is TGTGCCAGCAGCACCACTAGCAATCAGCCCCAGCATTTT. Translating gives CASSTTSNQPQHF.

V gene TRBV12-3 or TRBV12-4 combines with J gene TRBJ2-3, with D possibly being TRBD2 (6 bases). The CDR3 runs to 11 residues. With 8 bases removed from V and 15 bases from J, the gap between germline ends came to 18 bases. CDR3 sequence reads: CASRGRDSPYF. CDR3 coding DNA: TGTGCCAGCCGAGGAAGGGACTCCCCCTATTTT.

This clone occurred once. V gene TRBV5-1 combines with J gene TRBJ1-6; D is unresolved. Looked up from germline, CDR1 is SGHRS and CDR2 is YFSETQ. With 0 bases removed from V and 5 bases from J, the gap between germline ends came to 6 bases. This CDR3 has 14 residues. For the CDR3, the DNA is TGCGCCAGCAGCTTGGGGCAGCATAATTCACCCCTCCACTTT. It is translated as CASSLGQHNSPLHF. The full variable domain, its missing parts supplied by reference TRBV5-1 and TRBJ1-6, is KAGVTQTPRYLIKTRGQQVTLSCSPISGHRSVSWYQQTPGQGLQFLFEYFSETQRNKGNFPGRFSGRQFSNSRSEMNVSTLELGDSALYLCASSLGQHNSPLHFGNGTRLTVT.

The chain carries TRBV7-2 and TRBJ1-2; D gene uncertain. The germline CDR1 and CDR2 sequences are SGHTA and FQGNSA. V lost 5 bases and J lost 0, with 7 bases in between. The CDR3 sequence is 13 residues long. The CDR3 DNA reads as TGTGCCAGCAGCCCTGTTCCTAACTATGGCTACACCTTC. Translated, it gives CASSPVPNYGYTF. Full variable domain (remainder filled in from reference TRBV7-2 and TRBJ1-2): GAGVSQSPSNKVTEKGKDVELRCDPISGHTALYWYRQSLGQGLEFLIYFQGNSAPDKSGLPSDRFSAERTGGSVSTLTIQRTQQEDSAVYLCASSPVPNYGYTFGSGTRLTVV.

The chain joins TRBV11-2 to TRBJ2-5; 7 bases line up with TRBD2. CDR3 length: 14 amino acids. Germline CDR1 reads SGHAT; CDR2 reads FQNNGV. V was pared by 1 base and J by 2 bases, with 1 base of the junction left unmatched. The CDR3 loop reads CASSLGGGQETQYF. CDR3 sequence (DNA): TGTGCCAGCAGCTTAGGGGGGGGGCAAGAGACCCAGTACTTC.

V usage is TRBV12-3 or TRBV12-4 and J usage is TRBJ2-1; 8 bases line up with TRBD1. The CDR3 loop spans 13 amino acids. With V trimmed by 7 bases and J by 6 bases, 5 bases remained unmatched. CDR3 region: CASTLGQGNEQFF. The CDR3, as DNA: TGTGCCAGCACCCTTGGACAGGGCAATGAGCAGTTCTTC.

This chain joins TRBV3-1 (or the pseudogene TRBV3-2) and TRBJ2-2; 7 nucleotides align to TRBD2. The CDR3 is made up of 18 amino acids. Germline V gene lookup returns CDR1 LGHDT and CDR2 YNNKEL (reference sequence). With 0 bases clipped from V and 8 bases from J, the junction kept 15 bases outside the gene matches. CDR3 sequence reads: CASSQDLGSGVGVGELFF. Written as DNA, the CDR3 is TGTGCCAGCAGCCAAGATTTAGGCAGCGGGGTGGGAGTTGGGGAGCTGTTTTTT.

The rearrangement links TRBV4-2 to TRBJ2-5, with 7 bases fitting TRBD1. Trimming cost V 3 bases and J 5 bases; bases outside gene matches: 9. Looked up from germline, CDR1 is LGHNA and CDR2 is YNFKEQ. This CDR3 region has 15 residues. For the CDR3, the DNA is TGTGCCAGCAGCCACCCCGGGACAGTGGGGGAGACCCAGTACTTC. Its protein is CASSHPGTVGETQYF.